The 4 T cell receptor beta chains below all came from one sample that was sequenced in a study of CD8 T cells in ankylosing spondylitis (dated by TCRdb to the late 2010s). The method was 5' RACE. The instrument was an Illumina HiSeq 2500. TCRdb reprocessed the public reads (quality trimming at Q25 with fastp, clone calling with MiXCR) and kept in-frame beta chains. Each entry is one CDR3 protein sequence, shown with its most common DNA and genes. This sample is represented by 750,000 to 850,000 distinct CDR3 sequences; approximately 12% of them were singletons. About 0.5% of the sample belongs to the ten largest clones. Points the paper makes about the study in general: Blood from ankylosing spondylitis patients appeared to be characterized by a TCR beta motif made up of under ten highly homologous amino acid variants.

Their antigen targets remain unknown. The sequencing sample was made of blood, either unsorted or a sorted T cell fraction (not recorded which). These receptors came from a male donor with ankylosing spondylitis.

This clonotype appeared many times. The chain carries TRBV12-3 or TRBV12-4 and TRBJ1-3; D gene unclear. The CDR3 has 14 amino acids. The V end lost 3 bases, the J end lost 2 bases, and 8 bases lay between the germline ends. The CDR3 protein is CASSFNGAGNTIYF. Written as DNA, the CDR3 is TGTGCCAGCAGTTTTAACGGGGCTGGAAACACCATATATTTT.

This clonotype was observed many times. This chain uses TRBV6-5 with TRBJ2-1; D possibly matches TRBD1 or TRBD2 (6 bases each). The CDR3 is 14 amino acids. The V end was cut by 2 bases, the J end by 6 bases, with 11 bases between. CDR1 and CDR2 from the germline V gene are MNHEY and SVGAGI. As DNA, the CDR3 is TGTGCCAGCAGTTACGGGGGGCAGATCAATGAGCAGTTCTTC. As protein: CASSYGGQINEQFF.

CDR3: CASSGGNGYTF. The CDR3 region has the DNA TGCGCCAGCAGCGGGGGGAATGGCTACACCTTC. The V and J genes are TRBV5-1 and TRBJ1-2, with TRBD1 as a possible D gene (5 bases). This CDR3 is 11 amino acids long. Germline values: CDR1 SGHRS, CDR2 YFSETQ. V dropped 4 bases and J dropped 6 bases, with 7 bases sitting between them.

The V and J genes are TRBV7-9 and TRBJ1-2, with 10 bases fitting TRBD1. The length of the CDR3 is 15 residues. The V segment lost 5 bases and the J segment 3 bases; nucleotides outside the gene matches: 6. CDR1 and CDR2 (germline): SEHNR, FQNEAQ (reference sequence). In DNA, the CDR3 is TGTGCCAGCAGCAGATGGGACAGGGGCCACTATGGCTACACCTTC. Amino acids: CASSRWDRGHYGYTF.